One sample yielded the 20 T cell receptor beta chains listed below, sequenced in a study of somatic mutations in cytotoxic T cells in rheumatoid arthritis. Only in-frame clones appear in the TCRdb table, and some are missing; sequencing was by immunoSEQ multiplex PCR. The sample holds under 20,000 clones, nearly 80% seen once. Source material: CD8+ T cells sorted from blood. The receptors derive from an adult with rheumatoid arthritis.

The chain couples TRBV6-1 to TRBJ2-7; no clear D gene. The CDR3 length is 15 residues. Trimming pared 4 bases from V and 1 base from J, leaving 14 bases between. Germline assignment: CDR1 MNHNS and CDR2 SASEGT. The CDR3 bases are TGTGCCAGCAGTGCATTACCGACACCTTCCTACGAGCAGTACTTC. As protein: CASSALPTPSYEQYF.

V and J are TRBV6-4 and TRBJ2-2; D might be TRBD1 (5 bases). The CDR3 has 14 amino acids. CDR1 and CDR2 from the germline V gene are MRHNA and SNTAGT. V was cut by 6 bases and J by 7 bases, with 15 bases left in between. The CDR3 DNA follows: TGTGCCAGCAGAGACAGCGCCGAACGCGGGGAGCTGTTTTTT. Amino acids: CASRDSAERGELFF.

This clone has just one count. The rearrangement uses TRBV7-6 and TRBJ2-1; D is perhaps TRBD2 (7 bases). The CDR3 has 15 amino acids. Trimming took 0 bases from V and 5 from J, leaving 11 bases between them. The germline gives CDR1 SGHVS, CDR2 FNYEAQ. CDR3 residues: CASSLAGGANNEQFF. The DNA for the CDR3 is TGTGCCAGCAGCTTAGCGGGGGGGGCCAACAATGAGCAGTTCTTC.

This clone was detected only a few times. This chain joins TRBV2 and TRBJ2-5; 12 positions match TRBD2. Germline lookup yields CDR1 SNHLY and CDR2 FYNNEI. CDR3 size: 14 residues. CDR3 residues: CARQGLAGGETQYF. The CDR3 region has the DNA TGTGCTCGGCAGGGACTAGCGGGCGGAGAGACCCAGTACTTC.

CDR3 in DNA: TGTGCCAGCCCCTCAAGGAGTGGACAGAACACAGATACGCAGTATTTT. Protein product: CASPSRSGQNTDTQYF. The rearrangement links TRBV21-1 to TRBJ2-3; TRBD1 was called by the table and not checked on the DNA. TRBV21-1 is listed as a pseudogene. This CDR3 has 16 residues.

The table lists this clone with a count of one. The gene calls are TRBV27 and TRBJ2-1, with unresolved D. The CDR3 has 15 residues. V was clipped by 0 bases and J by 4 bases, with 10 bases between them. From germline, CDR1 is MNHEY and CDR2 SMNVEV (reference sequence). The CDR3 sequence: CASSLSGESYNEQFF. The CDR3, as DNA: TGTGCCAGCAGTTTATCAGGAGAATCGTACAATGAGCAGTTCTTC.

The chain carries TRBV15 and TRBJ1-1; 9 bases match TRBD1. V trimming: 3 bases; J trimming: 1 base; junction bases outside the gene matches: 3. Germline loops: CDR1 LNHNV, CDR2 YYDKDF (reference sequence). The CDR3 has 15 amino acids. The CDR3 nucleotides read TGTGCCACCAGCAGGGACAGGGGTTGGAACACTGAAGCTTTCTTT. This translates into CATSRDRGWNTEAFF. Complete variable domain (other parts from reference TRBV15 and TRBJ1-1): DAMVIQNPRYQVTQFGKPVTLSCSQTLNHNVMYWYQQKSSQAPKLLFHYYDKDFNNEADTPDNFQSRRPNTSFCFLDIRSPGLGDTAMYLCATSRDRGWNTEAFFGQGTRLTVV.

The chain has TRBV5-5 and TRBJ2-1, with D uncertain. The CDR3 runs to 12 residues. CDR1 and CDR2 from the germline V gene are SGHKS and YYEKEE (reference sequence). V lost 4 bases to trimming and J lost 6 bases, with 8 bases between them. The CDR3 protein is CASSGSSNEQFF. In DNA, the CDR3 is TGTGCCAGCAGCGGGTCTAGCAATGAGCAGTTCTTC.

The chain employs TRBV7-9 and TRBJ1-2; D gene uncertain. CDR3 length equals 13 residues. In germline, CDR1 is SEHNR, CDR2 FQNEAQ (reference sequence). Trimming took 3 bases from V and 1 from J, leaving 6 bases between them. The CDR3 spells CASSFGNNYGYTF. The DNA of the CDR3 is TGTGCCAGCAGCTTCGGCAATAACTATGGCTACACCTTC.

The chain couples TRBV4-1 to TRBJ1-5; D is possibly TRBD1 (6 bases). Germline loops: CDR1 MGHRA, CDR2 YSYEKL. V was shortened by 6 bases and J by 0 bases, with 12 bases between the two germline ends. This CDR3 contains 15 residues. CDR3: CASRRTENSNQPQHF. CDR3 DNA sequence: TGCGCCAGCAGACGGACAGAAAATAGCAATCAGCCCCAGCATTTT.

J is TRBJ1-1 and V is TRBV7-5; the table gives TRBD1 as D, unverified against the DNA. TRBV7-5 is deemed a pseudogene. This CDR3 contains 10 residues. The CDR3 nucleotides are TGTGCCAGAAGAGGACAGGGAGCTTTCTTT. Its protein is CARRGQGAFF.

This chain connects TRBV13 to TRBJ2-1; 9 bases fit TRBD2. Unmatched junction bases numbered 7, after V lost 5 bases and J lost 11 bases. The CDR3 loop spans 13 amino acids. The V gene's germline CDR1 is PRHDT and CDR2 FYEKMQ (reference sequence). The CDR3 DNA follows: TGTGCCAGCAGCCCCTACGCGGGGGGGAAGCAGTTCTTC. Translation gives CASSPYAGGKQFF.

The chain carries TRBV2 and TRBJ1-2; 8 positions match TRBD1. V was clipped by 7 bases and J by 6 bases; unmatched bases: 1. The germline gives CDR1 SNHLY, CDR2 FYNNEI. CDR3 size: 11 residues. CDR3 region: CASTQGDGYTF. CDR3 bases: TGTGCCAGCACACAGGGGGATGGCTACACCTTC. The full variable domain, its missing parts supplied by reference TRBV2 and TRBJ1-2, is EPEVTQTPSHQVTQMGQEVILRCVPISNHLYFYWYRQILGQKVEFLVSFYNNEISEKSEIFDDQFSVERPDGSNFTLKIRSTKLEDSAMYFCASTQGDGYTFGSGTRLTVV.

The V and J genes are TRBV15 and TRBJ2-5; 10 bases match TRBD2. CDR3 length equals 16 residues. With V trimmed by 3 bases and J by 2 bases, 6 bases remained unmatched. Germline CDR1 LNHNV, CDR2 YYDKDF (reference sequence). The CDR3 reads CATSRILAGPQETQYF. The CDR3 region has the DNA TGTGCCACCAGCAGGATACTAGCGGGACCACAAGAGACCCAGTACTTC.

This clone came up a few times. The chain carries TRBV5-6 and TRBJ1-1; 7 bases are a match to TRBD1. The ends lost 4 bases at V and 0 bases at J; junction bases unmatched: 9. CDR1 is SGHDT, CDR2 YYEEEE, per germline. The CDR3 has 16 residues. The CDR3 is CASSRDRDNMNTEAFF. Here the CDR3 DNA reads TGTGCCAGCAGCCGAGACAGGGATAACATGAACACTGAAGCTTTCTTT.

In its sample, this clone was seen once. This chain links TRBV7-9 with TRBJ2-3; D gene unclear. CDR1 and CDR2 from the germline V gene are SEHNR and FQNEAQ (reference sequence). This CDR3 is 15 amino acids long. V lost 1 base to trimming and J lost 7 bases, with 15 bases between them. CDR3 coding DNA: TGTGCCAGCAGCTTAGGCGACCGTGGCAGGAATACGCAGTATTTT. This translates into CASSLGDRGRNTQYF. The full variable domain, with the rest looked up from reference TRBV7-9 and TRBJ2-3, is DTGVSQNPRHKITKRGQNVTFRCDPISEHNRLYWYRQTLGQGPEFLTYFQNEAQLEKSRLLSDRFSAERPKGSFSTLEIQRTEQGDSAMYLCASSLGDRGRNTQYFGPGTRLTVL.

The CDR3 is CASSFGTVKAQHF. CDR3 coding DNA: TGTGCCAGCAGCTTCGGGACAGTCAAGGCCCAGCATTTT. V and J are TRBV5-6 and TRBJ1-5, with 7 bases matching TRBD1. V lost 2 bases, J lost 11 bases, and 7 bases stayed unmatched. Germline values: CDR1 SGHDT, CDR2 YYEEEE. CDR3 length equals 13 residues.

This clone was recorded once. The chain employs TRBV2 and TRBJ1-1, with D tentatively TRBD1 (5 bases). V was pared by 6 bases and J by 0 bases, with 8 bases between. Germline lookup yields CDR1 SNHLY and CDR2 FYNNEI. CDR3 length: 13 amino acids. The CDR3 sequence: CASSSGLNTEAFF. The CDR3 region has the DNA TGTGCCAGCAGCTCAGGGTTGAACACTGAAGCTTTCTTT.

This clone has just one count. This sequence joins TRBV6-1 and TRBJ1-1; D possibly corresponds to TRBD1 (5 bases). Germline CDR1 reads MNHNS; CDR2 reads SASEGT. The CDR3 has 14 amino acids. V was clipped by 1 base and J by 5 bases, with 11 bases between them. The chain's CDR3 is CASSEGWGGTEAFF. The CDR3 DNA is TGTGCCAGCAGTGAAGGGTGGGGGGGGACTGAAGCTTTCTTT.

This clone is classed as medium-sized (0.01 to 0.1%). This chain links TRBV6-1 with TRBJ1-4; 8 bases agree with TRBD1. The CDR3 is 14 residues long. The ends lost 8 bases at V and 7 bases at J; junction bases unmatched: 9. Germline-derived CDR1 and CDR2 are MNHNS and SASEGT. CDR3 sequence (DNA): TGTGCCAGCGGGACCGGGACAGGAGGTGAAAAACTGTTTTTT. It is translated as CASGTGTGGEKLFF.